A selection of T cell receptor beta chains follows, all from one sample in a study of OX40 agonist ivuxolimab in advanced cancers. The repertoire was sequenced with immunoSEQ multiplex PCR; TCRdb's copy has only in-frame clones and lacks some. Of 30,000 to 40,000 clones listed, more than 75% are singletons. This sample comprised CD4+ or CD8+ T cells sorted from blood, obtained in a trial of the OX40 agonist ivuxolimab. Source of these receptors: an adult with an advanced solid tumor such as melanoma, head and neck, liver or kidney cancer. CDR3s include the opening cysteine and the closing phenylalanine or tryptophan. The D gene is left open where the match is weak. Only part of the rows carry a size: once, few, many, or a class if the clone is expanded.

v_gene: TRBV7-2; abundance: once; j_gene: TRBJ1-5; d_gene: -; CDR3aa: CASSLVREQPQHF; CDR3nt: TGTGCCAGCAGCTTAGTACGGGAGCAGCCCCAGCATTTT
v_gene: TRBV15; abundance: -; j_gene: TRBJ2-1; d_gene: -; CDR3aa: CATSRSPGSYNEQFF; CDR3nt: TGTGCCACCAGCAGATCCCCAGGCTCCTACAATGAGCAGTTCTTC
v_gene: TRBV19; abundance: -; j_gene: TRBJ2-2; d_gene: TRBD1; CDR3aa: CASSQGVAGELFF; CDR3nt: TGTGCCAGTAGTCAGGGGGTGGCCGGGGAGCTGTTTTTT
v_gene: TRBV6-1; abundance: -; j_gene: TRBJ2-1; d_gene: -; CDR3aa: CASSFGYVNEQFF; CDR3nt: TGTGCCAGCTCCTTCGGATATGTCAATGAGCAGTTCTTC
v_gene: TRBV10-3; abundance: medium-sized; j_gene: TRBJ2-5; d_gene: -; CDR3aa: CAISPGLPYQETQYF; CDR3nt: TGTGCCATCAGTCCAGGACTCCCGTACCAAGAGACCCAGTACTTC
v_gene: TRBV19; abundance: -; j_gene: TRBJ1-2; d_gene: -; CDR3aa: CASTPPDNNYGYTF; CDR3nt: TGTGCCAGTACCCCGCCCGACAATAACTATGGCTACACCTTC
v_gene: TRBV2; abundance: once; j_gene: TRBJ1-2; d_gene: -; CDR3aa: CASSEGGRGNNYGYTF; CDR3nt: TGTGCCAGCAGTGAAGGGGGCAGGGGCAACAACTATGGCTACACCTTC
v_gene: TRBV5-1; abundance: -; j_gene: TRBJ2-1; d_gene: TRBD2; CDR3aa: CASSQSGRGYNEQFF; CDR3nt: TGCGCCAGCAGCCAAAGCGGGAGGGGGTACAATGAGCAGTTCTTC
v_gene: TRBV5-1; abundance: once; j_gene: TRBJ2-2; d_gene: TRBD1; CDR3aa: CASSSAGTEGTGELFF; CDR3nt: TGCGCCAGCAGCTCGGCCGGGACAGAGGGCACCGGGGAGCTGTTTTTT
v_gene: TRBV10-1; abundance: once; j_gene: TRBJ2-5; d_gene: TRBD2; CDR3aa: CASSELGISGKTQYF; CDR3nt: TGCGCCAGCAGTGAGCTAGGGATAAGCGGGAAGACCCAGTACTTC
v_gene: TRBV6-1; abundance: -; j_gene: TRBJ1-1; d_gene: -; CDR3aa: CASSLRNTEAFF; CDR3nt: TGTGCCAGCAGTCTCAGGAACACTGAAGCTTTCTTT
v_gene: TRBV6-5; abundance: -; j_gene: TRBJ2-7; d_gene: -; CDR3aa: CASSYWEGGSYEQYF; CDR3nt: TGTGCCAGCAGTTACTGGGAGGGGGGTTCCTACGAGCAGTACTTC
v_gene: TRBV7-2; abundance: -; j_gene: TRBJ2-4; d_gene: -; CDR3aa: CASSFLGAKNIQYF; CDR3nt: TGTGCCAGCAGCTTTTTGGGAGCGAAAAACATTCAGTACTTC
v_gene: TRBV19; abundance: -; j_gene: TRBJ2-4; d_gene: TRBD1; CDR3aa: CATRGTGGSLAKNIQYF; CDR3nt: TGTGCCACAAGGGGAACAGGGGGATCTCTAGCCAAAAACATTCAGTACTTC
v_gene: TRBV7-2; abundance: -; j_gene: TRBJ2-7; d_gene: -; CDR3aa: CASSFSHTGTLHYEQYF; CDR3nt: TGTGCCAGCAGCTTTTCCCACACCGGGACTCTTCACTACGAGCAGTACTTC
v_gene: TRBV29-1; abundance: -; j_gene: TRBJ1-2; d_gene: -; CDR3aa: CSVVSEGVYGYTF; CDR3nt: TGCAGCGTTGTTAGTGAAGGGGTATATGGCTACACCTTC
v_gene: TRBV10-3; abundance: -; j_gene: TRBJ2-3; d_gene: TRBD2; CDR3aa: CAISSGRDTDTQYF; CDR3nt: TGTGCCATTTCCAGCGGGAGGGACACAGATACGCAGTATTTT
v_gene: TRBV28; abundance: -; j_gene: TRBJ2-7; d_gene: TRBD1; CDR3aa: CASSYGQGNEQYF; CDR3nt: TGTGCCAGCAGTTACGGACAGGGCAACGAGCAGTACTTC
v_gene: TRBV6-1; abundance: -; j_gene: TRBJ2-2; d_gene: -; CDR3aa: CASSELNTGELFF; CDR3nt: TGTGCCAGCAGTGAGTTGAACACCGGGGAGCTGTTTTTT